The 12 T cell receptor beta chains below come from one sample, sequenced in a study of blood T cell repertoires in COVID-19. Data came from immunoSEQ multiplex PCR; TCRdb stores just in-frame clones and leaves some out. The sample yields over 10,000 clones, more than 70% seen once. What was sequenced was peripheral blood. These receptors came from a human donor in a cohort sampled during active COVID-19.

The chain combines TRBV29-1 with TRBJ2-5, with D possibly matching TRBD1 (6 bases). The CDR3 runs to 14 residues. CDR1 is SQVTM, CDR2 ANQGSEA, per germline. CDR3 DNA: TGCATTAAGAGAGAACAGGGTAGGAAGGAGACCCAGTACTTC. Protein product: CIKREQGRKETQYF.

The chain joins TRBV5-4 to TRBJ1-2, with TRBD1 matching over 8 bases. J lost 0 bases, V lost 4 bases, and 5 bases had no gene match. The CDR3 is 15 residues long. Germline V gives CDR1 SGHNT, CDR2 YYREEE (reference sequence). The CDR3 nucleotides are TGTGCCAGCAGCCCGCGGGACAGGACTAACTATGGCTACACCTTC. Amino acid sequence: CASSPRDRTNYGYTF.

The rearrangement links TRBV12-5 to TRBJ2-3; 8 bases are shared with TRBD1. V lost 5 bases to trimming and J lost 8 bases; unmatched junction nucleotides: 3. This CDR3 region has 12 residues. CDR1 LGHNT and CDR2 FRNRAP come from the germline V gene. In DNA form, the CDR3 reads TGTGCTAGTGGTGTTACAGGGGGTACGCAGTATTTT. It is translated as CASGVTGGTQYF.

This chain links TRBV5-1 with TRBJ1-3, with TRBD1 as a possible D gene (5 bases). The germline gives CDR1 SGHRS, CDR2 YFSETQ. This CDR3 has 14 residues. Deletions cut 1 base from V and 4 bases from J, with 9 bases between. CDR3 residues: CASSLSGRGNTIYF. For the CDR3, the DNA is TGCGCCAGCAGCTTGTCAGGGAGGGGAAACACCATATATTTT.

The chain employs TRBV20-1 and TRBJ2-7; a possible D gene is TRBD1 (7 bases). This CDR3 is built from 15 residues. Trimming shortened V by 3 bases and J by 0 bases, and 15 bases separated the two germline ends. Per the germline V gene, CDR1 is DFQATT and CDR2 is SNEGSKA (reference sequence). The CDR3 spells CSASQGGFSSYEQYF. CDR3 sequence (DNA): TGCAGTGCTAGTCAGGGGGGATTCAGCTCCTACGAGCAGTACTTC.

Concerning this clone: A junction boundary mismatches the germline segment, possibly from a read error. Written as DNA, the CDR3 is TGTGCCAGCAGCGCGGGATTCTCCTCCGAGCAGTACTTC. Residues: CASSAGFSSEQYF. V and J are TRBV9 and TRBJ2-7, with D tentatively TRBD2 (5 bases). The V gene's germline CDR1 is SGDLS and CDR2 YYNGEE. The CDR3 contains 13 residues.

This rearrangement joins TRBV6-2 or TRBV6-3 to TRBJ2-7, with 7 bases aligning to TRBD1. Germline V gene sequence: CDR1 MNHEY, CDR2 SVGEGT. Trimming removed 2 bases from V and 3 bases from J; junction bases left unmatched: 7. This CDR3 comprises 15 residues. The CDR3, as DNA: TGTGCCAGCAGTTACCTGCAGGGGGAAGGCTACGAGCAGTACTTC. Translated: CASSYLQGEGYEQYF.

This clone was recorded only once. The CDR3 DNA sequence: TGTGCCAGCAGTTCCCAAGCCAAGCAGTACTTC. Protein product: CASSSQAKQYF. The chain recombines TRBV6-6 with TRBJ2-7, with no clear D. CDR1 is MNHNY, CDR2 SVGAGI, per germline (reference sequence). This CDR3 spans 11 amino acids. V was trimmed by 4 bases and J by 8 bases, leaving 9 bases between them.

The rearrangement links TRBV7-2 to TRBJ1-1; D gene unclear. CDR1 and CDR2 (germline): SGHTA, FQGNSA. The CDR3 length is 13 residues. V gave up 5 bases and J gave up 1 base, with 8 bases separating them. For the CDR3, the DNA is TGTGCCAGCAGCCAACAAGAGAACACTGAAGCTTTCTTT. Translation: CASSQQENTEAFF. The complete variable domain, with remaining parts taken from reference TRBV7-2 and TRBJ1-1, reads GAGVSQSPSNKVTEKGKDVELRCDPISGHTALYWYRQSLGQGLEFLIYFQGNSAPDKSGLPSDRFSAERTGGSVSTLTIQRTQQEDSAVYLCASSQQENTEAFFGQGTRLTVV.

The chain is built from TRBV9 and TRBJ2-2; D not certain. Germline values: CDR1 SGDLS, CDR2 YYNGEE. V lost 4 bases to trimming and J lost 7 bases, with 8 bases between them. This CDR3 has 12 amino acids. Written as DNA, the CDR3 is TGTGCCAGCAGCCCGCTCGGCGGGGAGCTGTTTTTT. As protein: CASSPLGGELFF.

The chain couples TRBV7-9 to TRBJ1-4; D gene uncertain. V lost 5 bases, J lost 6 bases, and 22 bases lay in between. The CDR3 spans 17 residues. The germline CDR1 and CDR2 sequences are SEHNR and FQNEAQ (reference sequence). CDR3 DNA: TGTGCCAGCAGCGCGACCGGCAACGGTCTTCTAGATGAAAAACTGTTTTTT. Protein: CASSATGNGLLDEKLFF.

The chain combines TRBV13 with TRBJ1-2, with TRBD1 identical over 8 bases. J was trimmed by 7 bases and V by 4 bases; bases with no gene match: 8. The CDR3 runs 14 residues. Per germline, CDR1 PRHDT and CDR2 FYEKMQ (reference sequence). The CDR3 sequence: CASSSDRGESGYTF. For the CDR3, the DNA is TGTGCCAGCAGCTCAGACAGGGGTGAGAGTGGCTACACCTTC.